In this sample, the clone carrying this T cell receptor beta chain turned up a few times. The same CDR3 is also encoded by other DNA sequences in this sample. This sample is part of a study of OX40 agonist ivuxolimab in advanced cancers. Study context: Patients' therapy was ivuxolimab, an antibody that acts as an agonist of OX40 (CD134). Those enrolled were 80% to 85% male, with a mean age of around 57 years and ages from roughly 20 to 85. In three patients, partial responses were observed, one with hepatocellular carcinoma and two with cutaneous melanoma.

Sequencing used immunoSEQ multiplex PCR; TCRdb keeps in-frame clones, though not all of them. The sample holds 45,000 to 75,000 clones, around 79% seen once. The V and J ends lost 1 base and 4 bases respectively, with 15 bases between them. Per germline, CDR1 LGHNA and CDR2 YNFKEQ. CDR3 length equals 16 residues. This specimen consisted of CD4+ or CD8+ T cells sorted from blood, obtained in a trial of the OX40 agonist ivuxolimab. The origin of this receptor is an adult with an advanced solid tumor such as melanoma, head and neck, liver or kidney cancer. The chain combines TRBV4-2 with TRBJ2-3; D remains ambiguous. This chain's CDR3 is CASSQGASLRADTQYF. CDR3 in DNA: TGTGCCAGCAGCCAAGGCGCCAGCCTAAGGGCAGATACGCAGTATTTT.